These 9 T cell receptor beta chains were sequenced from one sample in a study of control samples from healthy donors and cancer patients. Profiling relied on immunoSEQ multiplex PCR, and the TCRdb table lists in-frame clones only, not all of them. The repertoire holds 100,000 to 150,000 clones, roughly 84% seen once, with around 1.8% in the top ten. Sequencing was done on a sample of blood. The receptors were sampled from a man younger than 30 in good health.

The chain carries TRBV28 and TRBJ2-7; D may correspond to TRBD1 or TRBD2 (5 bases each). Trimming took 2 bases from V and 3 from J, leaving 26 bases between them. The germline gives CDR1 MDHEN, CDR2 SYDVKM. This CDR3 comprises 19 residues. The CDR3 coding sequence is TGTGCCAGCAGTTTAAGTCTGGGGACCCTCGGACCGCTTCTCTACGAGCAGTACTTC. This translates into CASSLSLGTLGPLLYEQYF.

This chain connects TRBV18 to TRBJ2-7, with 14 bases aligning to TRBD2. CDR1 is KGHSH and CDR2 is LQKENI in the germline V gene. V lost 4 bases, J lost 4 bases, and 15 bases stayed unmatched. The CDR3 contains 19 residues. In DNA form, the CDR3 reads TGTGCCAGCTCACGCGAATTGCTAGGGACTAGCGGGAGCTTATACGAGCAGTACTTC. Translating gives CASSRELLGTSGSLYEQYF.

This chain links TRBV7-9 with TRBJ1-6, with 9 bases fitting TRBD1. Losses at the gene ends were 4 bases for V and 5 bases for J; bases not matched to a gene: 3. The CDR3 covers 15 residues. The germline V gene encodes CDR1 SEHNR and CDR2 FQNEAQ (reference sequence). CDR3 nucleotide sequence: TGTGCCAGCAGCTGGGACAGGGCGCATAATTCACCCCTCCACTTT. Its translation is CASSWDRAHNSPLHF.

J is TRBJ2-1 and V is TRBV19; D is ambiguous. This CDR3 comprises 14 residues. The germline V and J ends were trimmed by 7 bases and 4 bases, with 14 bases remaining between them. CDR1 LNHDA and CDR2 SQIVND come from the germline V gene (reference sequence). The CDR3 region is CASMHGGAYNEQFF. In nucleotides, the CDR3 is TGTGCCAGTATGCATGGCGGAGCTTACAATGAGCAGTTCTTC.

V gene TRBV6-5 combines with J gene TRBJ2-1; tentatively, D is TRBD1 (6 bases). V shed 6 bases and J shed 10 bases, with 10 bases lying between them. Germline loops: CDR1 MNHEY, CDR2 SVGAGI. The length of the CDR3 is 11 residues. The DNA of the CDR3 is TGTGCCAGCAGGACCGGGACAGAGCAGTTCTTC. Protein: CASRTGTEQFF.

The gene calls are TRBV18 and TRBJ2-7; the match to TRBD1 covers 8 bases. V shed 3 bases, J shed 6 bases, and the junction held 4 bases outside the gene matches. The CDR3 consists of 13 residues. Germline CDR1 reads KGHSH; CDR2 reads LQKENI. The chain's CDR3 is CASSPGQVVEQYF. The CDR3 nucleotides read TGTGCCAGCTCACCGGGACAGGTAGTCGAGCAGTACTTC.

This chain joins TRBV25-1 and TRBJ2-1; D possibly uses TRBD1 or TRBD2 (5 bases each). CDR1 and CDR2 from the germline V gene are MGHDK and SYGVNS. V was clipped by 5 bases and J by 6 bases, with 14 bases between them. The CDR3 extends over 14 amino acids. CDR3 amino acids: CASSLGRARNEQFF. The CDR3 bases are TGTGCCAGCAGTTTGGGGCGGGCACGCAATGAGCAGTTCTTC.

The V and J genes are TRBV6-1 and TRBJ2-7; no clear D. The V and J ends lost 1 base and 4 bases respectively, with 8 bases between them. This CDR3 region has 13 residues. Germline V gene lookup returns CDR1 MNHNS and CDR2 SASEGT. CDR3 sequence: CASSEGPKYEQYF. CDR3 in DNA: TGTGCCAGCAGTGAAGGACCGAAATACGAGCAGTACTTC.

The CDR3 bases are TGTGCCACCGAGGCGGGGCGAACAGATACGCAGTATTTT. It encodes CATEAGRTDTQYF. This chain uses TRBV15 with TRBJ2-3; TRBD2 is a possible D gene (6 bases). Germline V gives CDR1 LNHNV, CDR2 YYDKDF (reference sequence). There are 13 residues in the CDR3. Trimming took off 8 bases at V and 3 bases at J, with 12 bases between the two ends.